The rows below give T cell receptor beta chains drawn from one sample of a study of blood T cell repertoires in COVID-19. The protocol was immunoSEQ multiplex PCR, while the TCRdb copy is restricted to in-frame clones and leaves out a portion. Of about 87,000 clones listed, approximately 80% are singletons. Sequencing was performed on peripheral blood. The receptors were gathered from a woman in her sixties or seventies with acute or convalescent COVID-19. The CDR3 runs from the conserved cysteine through the conserved F or W. Each record gives: J gene, D gene, V gene, clone size, CDR3 protein, CDR3 DNA. D genes are given only for firm matches. The listing skips clone size in some rows; elsewhere it reads once, few, many or a size class.

TRBJ2-2 - TRBV2 once CASRADRNTGELFF TGTGCCAGCAGGGCGGACAGGAACACCGGGGAGCTGTTTTTT
TRBJ2-6 - TRBV13 - CASSLVRPVATSGANVLTF TGTGCCAGCAGCTTAGTTCGCCCCGTAGCCACGTCCGGGGCCAACGTCCTGACTTTC
TRBJ1-6 - TRBV19 - CARENKRSNSPLHF TGTGCCAGAGAGAACAAGCGCTCTAATTCACCCCTCCACTTT
TRBJ1-5 - TRBV28 - CASSLLPVRARGQPQHF TGTGCCAGCAGTTTATTACCCGTTAGGGCCCGGGGACAGCCCCAGCATTTT
TRBJ1-1 - TRBV5-4 - CASSLDRLNTEAFF TGTGCCAGCAGCTTGGACAGATTGAACACTGAAGCTTTCTTT
TRBJ2-3 - TRBV18 - CASSLDSPDTQYF TGTGCCAGCTCTCTAGACTCCCCAGATACGCAGTATTTT
TRBJ2-2 - TRBV5-1 - CASNPAPTENTGELFF TGCGCCAGCAACCCGGCCCCGACAGAGAACACCGGGGAGCTGTTTTTT
TRBJ2-1 TRBD1 TRBV2 - CASGRQGVNEQFF TGTGCCAGCGGGCGGCAGGGGGTCAATGAGCAGTTCTTC
TRBJ2-1 - TRBV3-1/TRBV3-2 few CASGKGVGDEQFF TGTGCCAGCGGAAAGGGGGTAGGAGATGAGCAGTTCTTC
TRBJ1-1 - TRBV2 - CASGQNRVNTEAFF TGTGCCAGCGGACAGAACCGCGTGAACACTGAAGCTTTCTTT